This is a list of T cell receptor beta chains from one sample in a study of Graves' ophthalmopathy and Graves' hyperthyroidism. Using its own MiXCR run on the multiplex PCR reads, TCRdb lists one record per CDR3 protein. Here the sample spans 1 million to 1.3 million distinct CDR3 sequences, about 35% being singletons. Material: peripheral blood or thyroid tissue (not recorded which). These receptors came from an adult man with Graves' hyperthyroidism. The CDR3 runs from the conserved cysteine through the conserved F or W. A D gene is named only where the DNA matches it firmly. Size is omitted from some rows. Given values are once, few, many or a class for expanded clones.

j_call v_call d_call clone_size cdr3_nt cdr3_aa
TRBJ1-2 TRBV12-3/TRBV12-4 . . TGTGCCAGCAGTTACAACAGGCCAAGGGACTATGGCTACACCTTC CASSYNRPRDYGYTF
TRBJ2-5 TRBV4-3 . many TGCGCCAGCAGCCCAGAGTTGTGGGAAACGGAGACCCAGTACTTC CASSPELWETETQYF
TRBJ2-2 TRBV20-1 . many TGCAGTGCCACACGTGGGACCGGGGAGCTGTTTTTT CSATRGTGELFF
TRBJ1-6 TRBV5-1 . . TGCGCCAGCAGCTACCAGGGGAGTTCACCCCTCCACTTT CASSYQGSSPLHF
TRBJ2-5 TRBV7-2 TRBD2 many TGTGCCAGCAGCTTAGATCTAGCGGAACAAGAGACCCAGTACTTC CASSLDLAEQETQYF
TRBJ1-5 TRBV29-1 . many TGCACCCCGACCTTGACAGAATTAGATCAGCCCCAGCATTTT CTPTLTELDQPQHF
TRBJ2-3 TRBV10-3 TRBD2 . TGTGCCATCAGTGAGTCCACTAGCGGGGGAGTGGATACGCAGTATTTT CAISESTSGGVDTQYF
TRBJ1-6 TRBV6-5 . many TGTGCCAGCAGTTATCTGCAGGTCTCACCCCTCCACTTT CASSYLQVSPLHF
TRBJ2-7 TRBV10-3 TRBD2 many TGTGCCATCAGTGAGCCCAGACCACTAGCGGGGGTATACGAGCAGTACTTC CAISEPRPLAGVYEQYF
TRBJ1-1 TRBV7-2 TRBD1 many TGTGCCAGCAGCCAACGACAGGGGGGGGGCGTGAACACTGAAGCTTTCTTT CASSQRQGGGVNTEAFF
TRBJ1-4 TRBV20-1 TRBD1 . TGCAGTGCTAGAGTGGGACAGGGCGAAAATGAAAAACTGTTTTTT CSARVGQGENEKLFF